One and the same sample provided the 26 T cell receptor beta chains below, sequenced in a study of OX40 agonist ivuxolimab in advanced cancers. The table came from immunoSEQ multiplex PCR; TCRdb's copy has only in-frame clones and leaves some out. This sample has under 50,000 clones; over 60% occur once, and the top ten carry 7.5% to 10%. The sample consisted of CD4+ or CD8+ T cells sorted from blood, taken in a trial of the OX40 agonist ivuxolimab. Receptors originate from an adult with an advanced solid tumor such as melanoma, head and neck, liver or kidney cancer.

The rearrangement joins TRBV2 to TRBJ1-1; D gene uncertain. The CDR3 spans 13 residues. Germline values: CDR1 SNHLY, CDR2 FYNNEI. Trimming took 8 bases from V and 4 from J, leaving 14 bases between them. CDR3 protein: CASREARVTEAFF. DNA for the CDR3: TGTGCCAGCCGGGAGGCGAGGGTCACTGAAGCTTTCTTT.

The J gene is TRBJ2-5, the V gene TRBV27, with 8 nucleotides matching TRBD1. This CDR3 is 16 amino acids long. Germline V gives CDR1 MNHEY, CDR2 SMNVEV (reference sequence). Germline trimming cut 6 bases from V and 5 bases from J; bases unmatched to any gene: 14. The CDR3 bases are TGTGCCAGCAGCCCTACGCTCGGCAGGGGGCGGGAGACCCAGTACTTC. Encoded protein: CASSPTLGRGRETQYF.

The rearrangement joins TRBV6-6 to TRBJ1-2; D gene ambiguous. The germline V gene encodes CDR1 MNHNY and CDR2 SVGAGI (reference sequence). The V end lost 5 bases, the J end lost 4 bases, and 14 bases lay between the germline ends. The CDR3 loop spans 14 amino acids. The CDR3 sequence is CASSGSTVPYGYTF. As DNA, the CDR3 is TGTGCCAGCAGTGGCTCGACTGTACCCTATGGCTACACCTTC.

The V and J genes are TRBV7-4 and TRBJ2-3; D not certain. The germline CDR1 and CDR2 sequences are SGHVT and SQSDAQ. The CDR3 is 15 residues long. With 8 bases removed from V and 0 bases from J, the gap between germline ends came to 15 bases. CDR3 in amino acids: CASASPVASTDTQYF. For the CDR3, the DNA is TGTGCCAGCGCCTCACCAGTCGCTAGCACAGATACGCAGTATTTT.

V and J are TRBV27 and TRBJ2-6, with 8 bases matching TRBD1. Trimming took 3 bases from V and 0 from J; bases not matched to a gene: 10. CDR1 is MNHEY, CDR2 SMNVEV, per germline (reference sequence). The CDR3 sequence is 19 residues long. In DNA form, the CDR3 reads TGTGCCAGCAGTTTGCTCAGGGCAGGGGGCAACTCTGGGGCCAACGTCCTGACTTTC. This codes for CASSLLRAGGNSGANVLTF.

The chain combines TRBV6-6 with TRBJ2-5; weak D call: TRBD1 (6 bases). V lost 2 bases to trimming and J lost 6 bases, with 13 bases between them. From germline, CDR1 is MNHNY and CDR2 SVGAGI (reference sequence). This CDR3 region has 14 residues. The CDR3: CASSYGGGAKTQYF. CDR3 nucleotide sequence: TGTGCCAGCAGTTACGGTGGGGGCGCAAAGACCCAGTACTTC.

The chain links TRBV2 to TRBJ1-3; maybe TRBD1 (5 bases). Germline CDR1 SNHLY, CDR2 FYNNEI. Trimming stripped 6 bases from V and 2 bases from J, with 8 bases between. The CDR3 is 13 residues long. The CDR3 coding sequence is TGTGCCAGCAGGGGGACTGCTGGAAACACCATATATTTT. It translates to CASRGTAGNTIYF.

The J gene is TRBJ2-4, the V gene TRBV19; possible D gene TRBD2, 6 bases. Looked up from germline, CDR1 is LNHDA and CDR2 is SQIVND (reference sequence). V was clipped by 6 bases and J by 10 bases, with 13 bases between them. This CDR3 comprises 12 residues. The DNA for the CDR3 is TGTGCCAGTAGCCCCAGAGCGGGTATTCAGTACTTC. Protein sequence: CASSPRAGIQYF.

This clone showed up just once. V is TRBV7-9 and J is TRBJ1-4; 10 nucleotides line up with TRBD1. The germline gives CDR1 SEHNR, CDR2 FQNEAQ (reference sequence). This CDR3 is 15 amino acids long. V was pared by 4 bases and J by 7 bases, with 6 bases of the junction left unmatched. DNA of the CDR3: TGTGCCAGCAGCTCCGACAGGGGGCTAGGTGAAAAACTGTTTTTT. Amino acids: CASSSDRGLGEKLFF.

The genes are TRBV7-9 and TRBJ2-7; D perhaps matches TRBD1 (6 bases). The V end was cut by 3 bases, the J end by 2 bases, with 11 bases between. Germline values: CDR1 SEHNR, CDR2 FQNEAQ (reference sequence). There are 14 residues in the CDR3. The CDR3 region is CASSFGQPAYEQYF. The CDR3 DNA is TGTGCCAGCAGCTTCGGACAGCCTGCCTACGAGCAGTACTTC.

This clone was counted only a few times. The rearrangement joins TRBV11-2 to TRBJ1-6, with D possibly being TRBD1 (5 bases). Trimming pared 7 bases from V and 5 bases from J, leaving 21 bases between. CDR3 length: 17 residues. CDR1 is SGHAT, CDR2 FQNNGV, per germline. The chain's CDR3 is CASTPPAGRFNNSPLHF. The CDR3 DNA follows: TGTGCCAGCACCCCCCCCGCGGGGCGGTTTAATAATTCACCCCTCCACTTT.

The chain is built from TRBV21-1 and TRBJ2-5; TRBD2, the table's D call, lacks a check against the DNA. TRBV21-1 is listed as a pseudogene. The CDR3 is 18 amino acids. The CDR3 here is CASSKDRFVGLAQETQYF. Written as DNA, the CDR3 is TGTGCCAGCAGCAAAGACAGATTTGTGGGACTCGCCCAAGAGACCCAGTACTTC.

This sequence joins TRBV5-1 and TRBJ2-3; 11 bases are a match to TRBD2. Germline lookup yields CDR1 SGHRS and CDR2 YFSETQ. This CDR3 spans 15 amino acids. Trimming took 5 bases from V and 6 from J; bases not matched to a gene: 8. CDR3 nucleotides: TGCGCCAGCAGAATAGCGGGAGGGGAATACGATACGCAGTATTTT. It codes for CASRIAGGEYDTQYF.

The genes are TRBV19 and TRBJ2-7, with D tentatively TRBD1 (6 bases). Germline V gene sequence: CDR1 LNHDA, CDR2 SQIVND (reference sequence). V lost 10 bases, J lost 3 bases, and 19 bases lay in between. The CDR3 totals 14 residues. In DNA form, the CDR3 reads TGTGCCACCAGCCAGACAGGACAAAGCTACGAGCAGTACTTC. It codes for CATSQTGQSYEQYF. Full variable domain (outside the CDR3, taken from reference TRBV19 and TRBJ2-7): DGGITQSPKYLFRKEGQNVTLSCEQNLNHDAMYWYRQDPGQGLRLIYYSQIVNDFQKGDIAEGYSVSREKKESFPLTVTSAQKNPTAFYLCATSQTGQSYEQYFGPGTRLTVT.

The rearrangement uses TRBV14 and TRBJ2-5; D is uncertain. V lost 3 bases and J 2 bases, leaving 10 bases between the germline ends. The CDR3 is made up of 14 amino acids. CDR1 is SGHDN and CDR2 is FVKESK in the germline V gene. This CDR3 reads CASSQNRAQETQYF. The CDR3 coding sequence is TGTGCCAGCAGCCAGAACCGGGCACAAGAGACCCAGTACTTC.

The CDR3 region is CASSPPGPYTDTQYF. CDR3 in DNA: TGTGCCAGCAGCCCCCCAGGGCCCTACACAGATACGCAGTATTTT. This sequence joins TRBV11-1 and TRBJ2-3, with D maybe TRBD1 (5 bases). Between the trimmed V and J ends, which lost 5 bases and 2 bases, there was a span of 14 bases. The germline gives CDR1 SGHAT, CDR2 FQDESV (reference sequence). This CDR3 is 15 amino acids long.

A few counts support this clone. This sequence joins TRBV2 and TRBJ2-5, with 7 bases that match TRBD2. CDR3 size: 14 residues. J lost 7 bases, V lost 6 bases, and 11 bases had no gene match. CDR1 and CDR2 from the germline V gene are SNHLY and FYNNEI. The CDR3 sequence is CASRQLAAQGTQYF. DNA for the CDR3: TGTGCCAGCAGGCAGCTAGCGGCGCAGGGGACCCAGTACTTC.

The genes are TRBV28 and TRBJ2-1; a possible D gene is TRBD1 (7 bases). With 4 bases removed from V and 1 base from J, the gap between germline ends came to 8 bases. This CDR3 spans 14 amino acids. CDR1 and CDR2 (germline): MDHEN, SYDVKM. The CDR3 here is CASSSGGSYNEQFF. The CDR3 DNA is TGTGCCAGCAGTTCAGGGGGGTCCTACAATGAGCAGTTCTTC. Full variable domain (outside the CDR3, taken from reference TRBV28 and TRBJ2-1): DVKVTQSSRYLVKRTGEKVFLECVQDMDHENMFWYRQDPGLGLRLIYFSYDVKMKEKGDIPEGYSVSREKKERFSLILESASTNQTSMYLCASSSGGSYNEQFFGPGTRLTVL.

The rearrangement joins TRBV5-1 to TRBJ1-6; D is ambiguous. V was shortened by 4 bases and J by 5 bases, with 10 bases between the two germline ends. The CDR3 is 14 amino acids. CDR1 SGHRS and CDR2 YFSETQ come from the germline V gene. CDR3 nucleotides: TGCGCCAGCAGCACGGACGGCAATAATTCACCCCTCCACTTT. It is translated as CASSTDGNNSPLHF.

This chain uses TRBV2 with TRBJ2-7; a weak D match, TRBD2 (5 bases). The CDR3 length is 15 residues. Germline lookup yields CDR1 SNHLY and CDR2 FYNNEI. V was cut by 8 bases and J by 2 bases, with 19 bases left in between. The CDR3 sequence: CASRDLVSFPYEQYF. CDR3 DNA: TGTGCCAGCCGGGATCTCGTATCTTTTCCCTACGAGCAGTACTTC.

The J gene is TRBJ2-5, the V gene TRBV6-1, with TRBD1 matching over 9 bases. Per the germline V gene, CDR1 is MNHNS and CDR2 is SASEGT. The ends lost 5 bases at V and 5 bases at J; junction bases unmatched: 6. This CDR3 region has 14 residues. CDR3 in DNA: TGTGCCAGCAGTCACCGGGACAGGGTGGAGACCCAGTACTTC. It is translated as CASSHRDRVETQYF.

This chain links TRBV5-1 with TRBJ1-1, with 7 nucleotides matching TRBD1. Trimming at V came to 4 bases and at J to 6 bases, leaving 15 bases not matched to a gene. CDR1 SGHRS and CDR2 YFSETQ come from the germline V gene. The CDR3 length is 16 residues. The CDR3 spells CASSGGTDRRGAEAFF. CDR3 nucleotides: TGCGCCAGCAGCGGGGGCACGGACAGGAGAGGGGCTGAAGCTTTCTTT.

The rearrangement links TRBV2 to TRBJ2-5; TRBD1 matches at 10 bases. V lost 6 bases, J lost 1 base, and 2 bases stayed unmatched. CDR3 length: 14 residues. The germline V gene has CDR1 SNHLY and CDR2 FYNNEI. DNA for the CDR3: TGTGCCAGCAGCTGGACAGGGGGCCAAGAGACCCAGTACTTC. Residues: CASSWTGGQETQYF.

The chain's CDR3 is CASSLTWGGKDTQYF. The DNA for the CDR3 is TGTGCCAGCAGCTTAACATGGGGGGGCAAAGATACGCAGTATTTT. The rearrangement joins TRBV7-3 to TRBJ2-3; maybe TRBD2 (7 bases). Trimming left V 0 bases short and J 5 bases short, with 12 bases between. Germline V lookup: CDR1 SGHTA, CDR2 FQGTGA. The CDR3 loop spans 15 amino acids. The whole variable domain, filled in from reference TRBV7-3 and TRBJ2-3, reads GAGVSQTPSNKVTEKGKYVELRCDPISGHTALYWYRQSLGQGPEFLIYFQGTGAADDSGLPNDRFFAVRPEGSVSTLKIQRTERGDSAVYLCASSLTWGGKDTQYFGPGTRLTVL.

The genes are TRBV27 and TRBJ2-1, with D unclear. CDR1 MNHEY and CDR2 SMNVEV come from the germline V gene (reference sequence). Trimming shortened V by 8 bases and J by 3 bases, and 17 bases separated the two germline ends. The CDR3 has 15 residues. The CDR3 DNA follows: TGTGCCAGCTGCCCAGCAGTTTCCCTCTACAATGAGCAGTTCTTC. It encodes CASCPAVSLYNEQFF.

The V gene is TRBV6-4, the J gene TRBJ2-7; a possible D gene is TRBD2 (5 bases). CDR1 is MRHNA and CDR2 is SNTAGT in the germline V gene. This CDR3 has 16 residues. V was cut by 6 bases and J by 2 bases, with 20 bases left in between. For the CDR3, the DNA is TGTGCCAGCAGGCCCCCACCAGTAGCGAGGGCCTACGAGCAGTACTTC. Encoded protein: CASRPPPVARAYEQYF.